This TCR beta chain comes out of a study of molecular identifiers for immune sequencing clone quantification (dated by TCRdb to the late 2010s). The study in broad terms: In a replicate experiment, RNA from roughly 20,000 or 100,000 naive CD8 T cells was split into five aliquots, four of which were sequenced. CD8 T cells were used in a methods study to benchmark molecular-identifier clustering-based TCR repertoire sequencing (MIDCIRS) and TCR RNA copy counting.

Relative to germline, V is 5 bases shorter and J is 7 bases shorter, with 12 bases between their ends. CDR1 and CDR2 were assigned from the germline V gene as MNHEY and SVGEGT. From the cysteine through the phenylalanine, the CDR3 covers 13 amino acids. Only the CDR3 DNA is retained, 39 bases long and in frame from the first base. The investigation overall reported the following: When barcode sub-clustering was not used, chimeric consensus sequences inflated TCR diversity, with chimeras reaching as high as 47%. Modeling gave around 2.7 recovered TCR RNA copies per cell versus 9.5 to 10 by digital PCR, implying approximately 30% capture efficiency. In CMV-specific effector cells, clones with more than 20 RNA copies accounted for over 97% of molecules, whereas in naive cells such clones accounted for under 1%. Even against a background of 800,000 to 1,000,000 naive CD8 T cells, spiked-in Jurkat TCR RNA amounting to a single cell's worth was reported to be detectable. Highly expanded clone sizes could be underestimated if identical TCR molecules share a barcode. Naive libraries contained spiked-in Jurkat TCR RNA (around eleven copies' worth), which is not part of the donor repertoire.

Worth noting for this clonotype: Its cognate antigen has yet to be identified. Base qualities are not provided; no much larger clone lies one nucleotide away.

Libraries of naive CD8 T cells were built from approximately 20,000 to 1,000,000 sorted cells, with 10%, 30% or 50% of the purified RNA used. Naive CD8 T cells were FACS-sorted as CD8+CD4-CCR7+CD45RA+ on a BD FACSAria II into RLT Plus buffer. Detection sensitivity was tested by spiking Jurkat RNA equal to about 10 TCR copies' worth into samples containing about 18,000-1,000,000 naive CD8 T cells. Enrichment of CD8 T cells was done with RosetteSep CD8+ T Cell Enrichment Cocktail plus Ficoll-Paque, and ACK red cell lysis came afterward. To prepare the library, PCR was applied. Sequencing used an Illumina HiSeq 4000. Bulk TCR libraries were generated as previously described, with the TCR primers listed in Table S5 used. Total RNA was purified with the Qiagen AllPrep DNA/RNA kit. Before analysis, reads from multiple sequencing runs of one library were combined. The study's processing was this. Reads were retained only if the reads had an exact TCR constant sequence, and the retained reads were trimmed to 150 nt and grouped according to their 12-nt molecular barcodes. Reads within each barcode group were sub-clustered using a 15% Levenshtein threshold, and quality-weighted consensus sequences were constructed for each RNA molecule. Non-functional sequences were removed, as were lower-count sequences one edit away from another. Based on fitting two negative binomial distributions, any barcode sub-cluster with under 20% of the maximum read count was discarded. TCRdb cleaned the public reads at Q25 with fastp, built clones with MiXCR and kept in-frame beta chains. Every distinct CDR3 protein forms one entry, paired with its most common genes and DNA. The authors' filters were not applied to this entry. In this sample the table shows 300,000 to 350,000 distinct CDR3 sequences, roughly a fifth of which occur a single time. Of the sample, roughly 0.8% is held by the ten largest clones.

The sequence links TRBV6-2 or TRBV6-3 to TRBJ1-5, and perhaps TRBD1 as D gene, on 5 matching bases. The receptor was isolated from a human donor in good health. Some libraries in this study had Jurkat cell RNA spiked in. Source material: naive CD8+ T cells from blood, with Jurkat cell RNA spiked in. Taken with the paper, the label for cell subset or site translates to: FACS-sorted CD8+CD4-CCR7+CD45RA+ naive T cells. The CDR3 has the sequence CASSRRVDQPQHF. The DNA is as follows: TGTGCCAGCAGTCGCAGGGTGGACCAGCCCCAGCATTTT.